The following is a T cell receptor (beta chain) sequence with its context. Its antigen is currently unknown. The entry originates in a study of memory CD4+ T cells and cytomegalovirus serostatus. The overall study: Donors were healthy Belgian adults, several CMV seropositive and approximately 25 seronegative. Notes on the study in general: Repertoires predicted CMV serostatus with median bootstrapped AUC of about 0.95.

The V gene lost 2 bases and the J gene lost 7 bases, with 10 bases spanning the gap. The CDR3 is 13 residues long. Germline-derived CDR1 and CDR2 are SGHRS and YFSETQ. Original processing methods: After removing out-of-frame reads, 2 million to 2.5 million distinct TCRbeta sequences remained. TCRdb's copy holds only in-frame clones and misses some; the assay was immunoSEQ multiplex PCR. The V and J calls and clone size were taken over from that table, and D and trimming were inferred from the DNA. The sample holds roughly 56,000 clones, around 76% seen once. Single viable CD3+CD4+CD8-CD45RO+ cells were sorted as the memory CD4+ T cells.

The chain has TRBV5-1 and TRBJ1-5; D is unresolved. Sequencing used memory CD4+ T cells from blood. This clonotype was sampled from an adult in good health and CMV-seronegative. CDR3 loop: CASSFAPQQPQHF. CDR3 nucleotide sequence: TGCGCCAGCAGCTTCGCCCCACAGCAGCCCCAGCATTTT.